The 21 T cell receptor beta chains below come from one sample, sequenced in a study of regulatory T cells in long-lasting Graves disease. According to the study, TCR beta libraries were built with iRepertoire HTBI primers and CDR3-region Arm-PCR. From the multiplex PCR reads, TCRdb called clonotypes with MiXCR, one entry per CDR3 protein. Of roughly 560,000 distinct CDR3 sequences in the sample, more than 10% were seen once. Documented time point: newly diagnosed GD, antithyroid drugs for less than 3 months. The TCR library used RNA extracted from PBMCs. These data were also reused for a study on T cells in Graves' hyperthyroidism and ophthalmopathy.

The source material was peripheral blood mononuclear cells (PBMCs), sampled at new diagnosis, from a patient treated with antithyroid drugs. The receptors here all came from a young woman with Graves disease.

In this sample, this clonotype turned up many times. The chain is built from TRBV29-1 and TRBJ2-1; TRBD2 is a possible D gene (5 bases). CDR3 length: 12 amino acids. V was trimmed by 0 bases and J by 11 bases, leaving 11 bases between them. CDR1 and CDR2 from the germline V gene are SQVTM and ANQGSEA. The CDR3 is CSVEDEADKQFF. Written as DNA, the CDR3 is TGCAGCGTTGAAGACGAAGCGGATAAGCAGTTCTTC.

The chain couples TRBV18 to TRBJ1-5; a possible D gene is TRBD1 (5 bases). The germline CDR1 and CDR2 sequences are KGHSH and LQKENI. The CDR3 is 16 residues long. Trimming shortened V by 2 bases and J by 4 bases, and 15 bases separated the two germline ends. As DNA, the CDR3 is TGTGCCAGCTCACCAAGTCGTGGGGGATATAATCAGCCCCAGCATTTT. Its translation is CASSPSRGGYNQPQHF.

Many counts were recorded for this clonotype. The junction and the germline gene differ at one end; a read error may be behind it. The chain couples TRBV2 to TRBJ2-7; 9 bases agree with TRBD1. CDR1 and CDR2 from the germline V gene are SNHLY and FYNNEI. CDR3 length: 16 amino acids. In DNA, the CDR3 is TGTGTCAGCAGCAAGGACAGGGGCCCTTTATCCTACGAGCAGTACTTC. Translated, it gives CVSSKDRGPLSYEQYF.

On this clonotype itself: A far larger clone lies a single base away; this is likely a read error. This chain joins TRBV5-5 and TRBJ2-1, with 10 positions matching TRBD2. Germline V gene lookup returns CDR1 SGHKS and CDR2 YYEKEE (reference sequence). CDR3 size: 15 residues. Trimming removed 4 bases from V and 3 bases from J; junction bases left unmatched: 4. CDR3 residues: CASSPGTSDYNEQFF. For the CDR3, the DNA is TGTGCCAGCAGCCCCGGGACTAGCGACTACAATGAGCAGTTCTTC.

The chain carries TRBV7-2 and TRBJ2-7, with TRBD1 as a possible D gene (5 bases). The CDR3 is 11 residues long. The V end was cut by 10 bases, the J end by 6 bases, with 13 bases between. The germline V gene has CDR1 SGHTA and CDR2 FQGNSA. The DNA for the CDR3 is TGTGCCACGAGCTCTAGGGGCGAGCAGTACTTC. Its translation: CATSSRGEQYF.

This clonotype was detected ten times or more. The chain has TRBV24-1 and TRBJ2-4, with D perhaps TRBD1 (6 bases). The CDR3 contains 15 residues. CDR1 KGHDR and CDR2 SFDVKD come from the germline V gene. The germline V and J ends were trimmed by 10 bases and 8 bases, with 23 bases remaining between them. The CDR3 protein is CATSDPTGSGYIQYF. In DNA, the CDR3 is TGTGCCACGAGCGATCCTACAGGGTCGGGTTACATTCAGTACTTC.

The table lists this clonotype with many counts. The CDR3 bases are TGTGCCAGCAGTGCAGGGCGGAACACCGGGGAGCTGTTTTTT. It encodes CASSAGRNTGELFF. The chain links TRBV6-1 to TRBJ2-2, with D tentatively TRBD1 (5 bases). Trimming cost V 4 bases and J 1 base, with 7 bases left between them. Germline lookup yields CDR1 MNHNS and CDR2 SASEGT. The CDR3 is made up of 14 amino acids.

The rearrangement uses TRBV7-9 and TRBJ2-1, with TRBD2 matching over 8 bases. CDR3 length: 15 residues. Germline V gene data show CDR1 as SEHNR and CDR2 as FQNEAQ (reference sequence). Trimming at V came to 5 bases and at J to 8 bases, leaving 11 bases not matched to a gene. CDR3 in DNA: TGTGCCAGCAGCCCTCGAGGTAGCGGGACCGATGAGCAGTTCTTC. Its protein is CASSPRGSGTDEQFF.

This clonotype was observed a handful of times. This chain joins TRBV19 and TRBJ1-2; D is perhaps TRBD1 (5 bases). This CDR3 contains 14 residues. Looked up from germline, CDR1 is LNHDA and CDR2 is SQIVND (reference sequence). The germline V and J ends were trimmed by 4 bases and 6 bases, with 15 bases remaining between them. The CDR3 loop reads CASSKASGTDGYTF. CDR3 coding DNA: TGTGCCAGTAGTAAAGCTTCTGGGACGGATGGCTACACCTTC.

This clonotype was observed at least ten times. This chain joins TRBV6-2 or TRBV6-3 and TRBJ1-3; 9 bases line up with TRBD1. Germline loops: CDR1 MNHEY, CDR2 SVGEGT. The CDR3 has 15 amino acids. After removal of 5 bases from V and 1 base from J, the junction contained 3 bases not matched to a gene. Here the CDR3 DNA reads TGTGCCAGCAGTACAGGGGGCCAATCTGGAAACACCATATATTTT. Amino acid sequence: CASSTGGQSGNTIYF.

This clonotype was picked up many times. The CDR3 spells CASSLDWDSGTSQETQYF. DNA of the CDR3: TGTGCCAGCAGCTTAGATTGGGATAGCGGGACCTCCCAAGAGACCCAGTACTTC. The rearrangement links TRBV11-3 to TRBJ2-5, with 8 bases identical to TRBD2. Trimming removed 0 bases from V and 1 base from J; junction bases left unmatched: 10. There are 18 residues in the CDR3. CDR1 is SGHNT and CDR2 is YENEEA in the germline V gene. The variable domain in full, with the rest retrieved from reference TRBV11-3 and TRBJ2-5, is EAGVVQSPRYKIIEKKQPVAFWCNPISGHNTLYWYLQNLGQGPELLIRYENEEAVDDSQLPKDRFSAERLKGVDSTLKIQPAELGDSAVYLCASSLDWDSGTSQETQYFGPGTRLLVL.

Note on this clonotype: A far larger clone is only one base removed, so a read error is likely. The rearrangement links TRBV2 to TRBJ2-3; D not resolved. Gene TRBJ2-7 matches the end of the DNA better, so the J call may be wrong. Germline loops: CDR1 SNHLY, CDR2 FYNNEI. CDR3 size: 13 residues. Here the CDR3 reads CAGEERTLYEQYF. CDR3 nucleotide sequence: TGTGCCGGCGAGGAGAGGACCCTTTACGAGCAGTACTTC.

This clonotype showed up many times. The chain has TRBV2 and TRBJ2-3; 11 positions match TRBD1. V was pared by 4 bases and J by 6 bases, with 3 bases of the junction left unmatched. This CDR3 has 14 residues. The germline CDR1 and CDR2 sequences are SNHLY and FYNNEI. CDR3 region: CASSGDRGLDTQYF. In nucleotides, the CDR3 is TGTGCCAGCAGTGGGGACAGGGGGTTGGATACGCAGTATTTT.

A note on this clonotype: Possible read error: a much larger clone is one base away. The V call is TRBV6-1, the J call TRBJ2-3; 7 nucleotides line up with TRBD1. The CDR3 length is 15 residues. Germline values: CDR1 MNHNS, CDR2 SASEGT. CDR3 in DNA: TGTGCCAGCAGCCACGACAGGGTGAACACACATACGCAGTATTTT. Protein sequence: CASSHDRVNTHTQYF.

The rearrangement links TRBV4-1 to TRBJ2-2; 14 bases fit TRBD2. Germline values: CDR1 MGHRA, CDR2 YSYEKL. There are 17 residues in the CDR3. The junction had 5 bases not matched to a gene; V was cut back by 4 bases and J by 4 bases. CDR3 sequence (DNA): TGCGCCAGCAGCCCGGGGACTAGCGGGAGTCGCACCGGGGAGCTGTTTTTT. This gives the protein CASSPGTSGSRTGELFF.

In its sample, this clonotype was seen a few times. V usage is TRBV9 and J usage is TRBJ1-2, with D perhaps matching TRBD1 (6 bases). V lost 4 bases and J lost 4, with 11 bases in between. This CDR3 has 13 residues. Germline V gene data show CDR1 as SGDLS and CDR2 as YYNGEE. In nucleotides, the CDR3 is TGTGCCAGCAGCCAAGGGGGAGCCTATGGCTACACCTTC. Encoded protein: CASSQGGAYGYTF.

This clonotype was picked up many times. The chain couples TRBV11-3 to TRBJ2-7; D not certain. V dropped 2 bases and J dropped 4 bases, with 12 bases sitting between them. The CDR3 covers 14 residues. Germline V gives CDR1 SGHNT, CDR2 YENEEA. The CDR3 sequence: CASSLRSVEYEQYF. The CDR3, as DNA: TGTGCCAGCAGCTTAAGGAGTGTGGAGTACGAGCAGTACTTC.

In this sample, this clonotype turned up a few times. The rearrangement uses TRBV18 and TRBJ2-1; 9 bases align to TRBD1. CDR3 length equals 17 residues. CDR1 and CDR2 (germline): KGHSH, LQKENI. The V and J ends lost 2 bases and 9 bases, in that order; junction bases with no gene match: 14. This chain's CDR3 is CASSPVLGGTGSSEQFF. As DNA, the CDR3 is TGTGCCAGCTCACCAGTGCTTGGGGGGACAGGGTCCAGTGAGCAGTTCTTC.

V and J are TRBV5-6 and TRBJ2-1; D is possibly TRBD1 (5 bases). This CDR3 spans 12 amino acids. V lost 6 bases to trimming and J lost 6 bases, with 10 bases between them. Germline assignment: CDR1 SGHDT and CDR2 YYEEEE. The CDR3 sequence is CASMDITNEQFF. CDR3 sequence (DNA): TGTGCCAGCATGGACATTACCAATGAGCAGTTCTTC.

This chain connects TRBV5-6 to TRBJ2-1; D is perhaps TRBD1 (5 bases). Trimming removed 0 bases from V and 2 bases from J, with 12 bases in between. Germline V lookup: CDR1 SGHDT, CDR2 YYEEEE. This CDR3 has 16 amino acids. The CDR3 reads CASSLAGRVTYNEQFF. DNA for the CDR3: TGTGCCAGCAGCTTGGCCGGCAGGGTGACCTACAATGAGCAGTTCTTC.

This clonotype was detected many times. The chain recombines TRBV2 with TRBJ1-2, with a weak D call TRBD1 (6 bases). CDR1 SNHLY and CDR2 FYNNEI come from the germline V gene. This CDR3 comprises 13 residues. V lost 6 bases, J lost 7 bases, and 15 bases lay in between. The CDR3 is CASRGRGSGGYTF. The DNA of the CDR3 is TGTGCCAGCAGAGGCAGGGGATCTGGTGGCTACACCTTC.